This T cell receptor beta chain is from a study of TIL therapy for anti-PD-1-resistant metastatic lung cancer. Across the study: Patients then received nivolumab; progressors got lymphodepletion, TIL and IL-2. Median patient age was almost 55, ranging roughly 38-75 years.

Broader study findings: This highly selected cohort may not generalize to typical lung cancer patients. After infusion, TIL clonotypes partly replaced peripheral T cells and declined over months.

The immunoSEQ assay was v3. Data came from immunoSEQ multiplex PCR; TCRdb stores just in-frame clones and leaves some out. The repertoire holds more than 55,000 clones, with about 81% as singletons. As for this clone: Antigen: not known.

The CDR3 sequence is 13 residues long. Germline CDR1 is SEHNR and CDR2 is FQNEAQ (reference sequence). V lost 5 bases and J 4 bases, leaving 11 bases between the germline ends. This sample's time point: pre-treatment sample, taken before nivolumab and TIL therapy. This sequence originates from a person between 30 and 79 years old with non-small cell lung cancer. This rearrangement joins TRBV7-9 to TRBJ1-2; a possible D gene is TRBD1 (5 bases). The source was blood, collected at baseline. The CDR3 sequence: CASSRAGTYGYTF. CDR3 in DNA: TGTGCCAGCAGCCGCGCAGGGACCTATGGCTACACCTTC.